The 9 T cell receptor beta chains presented below share a single source sample, sequenced in a study of cytomegalovirus exposure and HLA in healthy donors. It was with 60 Vbeta and 13 Jbeta primers that the PCR ran. Data came from immunoSEQ multiplex PCR; TCRdb stores just in-frame clones and leaves some out. The repertoire holds nearly 95,000 clones, nearly 80% seen once, with approximately 3.9% in the top ten. The sequencing sample was made of PBMCs. The receptors were sampled from a woman between 35 and 50 years old in good health and CMV-seronegative.

The chain couples TRBV5-1 to TRBJ2-5, with 8 bases matching TRBD1. Germline V gene lookup returns CDR1 SGHRS and CDR2 YFSETQ. The CDR3 loop spans 16 amino acids. V lost 1 base and J lost 5; bases outside the gene matches: 10. The CDR3 region is CASSLKDRDLWETQYF. CDR3 DNA: TGCGCCAGCAGCTTGAAGGACAGGGATCTCTGGGAGACCCAGTACTTC.

Remarks on this clone: The same CDR3 can be traced to other DNA sequences in this sample. Here the CDR3 reads CASSFDRSTDTQYF. Here the CDR3 DNA reads TGTGCCAGCAGCTTCGACAGGAGCACAGATACGCAGTATTTT. This chain connects TRBV7-2 to TRBJ2-3, with D possibly TRBD1 on 6 matching bases. CDR1 is SGHTA and CDR2 is FQGNSA in the germline V gene. V was shortened by 3 bases and J by 0 bases, with 7 bases between the two germline ends. The CDR3 loop spans 14 amino acids. Filled out from reference TRBV7-2 and TRBJ2-3, the complete variable domain reads GAGVSQSPSNKVTEKGKDVELRCDPISGHTALYWYRQSLGQGLEFLIYFQGNSAPDKSGLPSDRFSAERTGGSVSTLTIQRTQQEDSAVYLCASSFDRSTDTQYFGPGTRLTVL.

The genes are TRBV2 and TRBJ2-7, with D hard to call. Germline loops: CDR1 SNHLY, CDR2 FYNNEI. The CDR3 covers 12 residues. V was trimmed by 7 bases and J by 0 bases, leaving 7 bases between them. CDR3 DNA sequence: TGTGCCAGCAAAAGAGACTCCTACGAGCAGTACTTC. Amino acid sequence: CASKRDSYEQYF.

This chain links TRBV4-1 with TRBJ2-3; 7 bases agree with TRBD1. Germline assignment: CDR1 MGHRA and CDR2 YSYEKL. The V gene end was trimmed by 2 bases and the J gene end by 5 bases; junction bases not matched to a gene: 4. The CDR3 sequence is 14 residues long. DNA of the CDR3: TGCGCCAGCAGCCAATTAAGACAGGGAGATACGCAGTATTTT. It encodes CASSQLRQGDTQYF.

The chain carries TRBV7-9 and TRBJ2-3; no clear D gene. The CDR3 contains 13 residues. Trimming stripped 2 bases from V and 2 bases from J, with 5 bases between. CDR1 and CDR2 (germline): SEHNR, FQNEAQ (reference sequence). The CDR3 bases are TGTGCCAGCAGCTTATCTATCACAGATACGCAGTATTTT. Translating gives CASSLSITDTQYF. Looking up the rest from reference TRBV7-9 and TRBJ2-3 gives the full variable domain: DTGVSQNPRHKITKRGQNVTFRCDPISEHNRLYWYRQTLGQGPEFLTYFQNEAQLEKSRLLSDRFSAERPKGSFSTLEIQRTEQGDSAMYLCASSLSITDTQYFGPGTRLTVL.

V gene TRBV2 combines with J gene TRBJ1-1, with D perhaps matching TRBD1 (5 bases). Trimming took off 5 bases at V and 4 bases at J, with 14 bases between the two ends. CDR1 is SNHLY, CDR2 FYNNEI, per germline. The CDR3 sequence is 14 residues long. For the CDR3, the DNA is TGTGCCAGCAGTTATACGGACACCGTCACTGAAGCTTTCTTT. Its protein product is CASSYTDTVTEAFF.

The genes are TRBV6-5 and TRBJ2-7, with D perhaps TRBD2 (6 bases). Germline CDR1 is MNHEY and CDR2 is SVGAGI. CDR3 length: 13 residues. V was clipped by 10 bases and J by 6 bases, with 19 bases between them. CDR3 nucleotides: TGTGCCACCCAAACGGGGGAGAAGGGCGAGCAGTACTTC. Translated, it gives CATQTGEKGEQYF.

The chain carries TRBV28 and TRBJ1-5; 9 bases are a match to TRBD1. Germline V lookup: CDR1 MDHEN, CDR2 SYDVKM. The CDR3 spans 13 residues. With 6 bases clipped from V and 7 bases from J, the junction kept 4 bases outside the gene matches. CDR3 in DNA: TGTGCCAGCAGGAAACAGGGGGCCCAGCCCCAGCATTTT. It codes for CASRKQGAQPQHF.

V usage is TRBV29-1 and J usage is TRBJ1-4; TRBD1 matches at 9 bases. J gave up 7 bases and V 7 bases, and 4 bases lay outside the gene matches. CDR1 SQVTM and CDR2 ANQGSEA come from the germline V gene. The CDR3 has 12 residues. The CDR3 nucleotides are TGCAGCGCCGGGACAGGGAGTGAAAAACTGTTTTTT. It specifies CSAGTGSEKLFF.